This is a list of T cell receptor beta chains from one sample in a study of cytomegalovirus exposure and HLA in healthy donors. Sequenced by immunoSEQ multiplex PCR; TCRdb stores in-frame clones only, minus some. The sample yields some 150,000 clones, roughly 83% seen once. The sample comprised PBMCs. All receptors come from a human donor in good health. Both conserved end residues are part of each CDR3. The order of the fields is V gene, D gene, J gene, clone size, CDR3 DNA, CDR3 protein. D genes are given only for firm matches. Clone size is not always given. Where it is, it says once, few, many or a class for expanded clones.

>TRBV9|.|TRBJ2-1|.
TGTGCCAGCAGCGTCACGGGGGGCCCCTACAATGAGCAGTTCTTC
CASSVTGGPYNEQFF
>TRBV6-5|.|TRBJ2-3|.
TGTGCCAGCAGTGGTAATCAGGGAAGCACAGATACGCAGTATTTT
CASSGNQGSTDTQYF
>TRBV2|TRBD1|TRBJ1-4|.
TGTGCCAGCGGGTGGGGGACAGTTAATGAAAAACTGTTTTTT
CASGWGTVNEKLFF
>TRBV30|TRBD1|TRBJ1-2|.
TGTGCCTGGAGTGTAGGAGGGGGCGTCCCCTATGGCTACACCTTC
CAWSVGGGVPYGYTF
>TRBV7-2|.|TRBJ2-6|.
TGTGCCAGCAGCTTAGGGAGTTCTGGGGCCAACGTCCTGACTTTC
CASSLGSSGANVLTF
>TRBV7-2|.|TRBJ2-3|.
TGTGCCACAACAGCCATTCCGCCTCGAGATACGCAGTATTTT
CATTAIPPRDTQYF
>TRBV19|TRBD1|TRBJ1-1|few
TGTGCCAGTAGCCCATGGGGACAGAGAAACACTGAAGCTTTCTTT
CASSPWGQRNTEAFF
>TRBV7-8|.|TRBJ2-3|.
TGTGCCAGCAGCCCGGACGGAGGCTACACAGATACGCAGTATTTT
CASSPDGGYTDTQYF
>TRBV15|.|TRBJ2-1|.
TGTGCCACCAGCAGAGGTGGACTACAGTACAATGAGCAGTTCTTC
CATSRGGLQYNEQFF
>TRBV28|.|TRBJ2-7|.
TGTGCCAGCACAAACCTCAGGGGTTCGTCGTACGAGCAGTACTTC
CASTNLRGSSYEQYF
>TRBV14|TRBD1|TRBJ1-2|.
TGTGCCAGCAGCCAACGAGGGACAGGGACTAACTATGGCTACACCTTC
CASSQRGTGTNYGYTF
>TRBV4-3|.|TRBJ1-4|.
TGCGCCAGCAGCCAAGATTTCCCACGAGGGATGGAAAAACTGTTTTTT
CASSQDFPRGMEKLFF
>TRBV7-8|.|TRBJ2-7|.
TGTGCCAGCAGCTTAGGCAGGGTTACCTACGAGCAGTACTTC
CASSLGRVTYEQYF
>TRBV19|TRBD1|TRBJ1-1|.
TGTGCCAGTAGTATAGGCCCGGGACAGGGATCGAACACTGAAGCTTTCTTT
CASSIGPGQGSNTEAFF
>TRBV7-2|TRBD2|TRBJ2-1|.
TGTGCCAGCAGCTTAGCGCTTTCTAGCGGGTATTACAATGAGCAGTTCTTC
CASSLALSSGYYNEQFF
>TRBV4-1|.|TRBJ1-3|few
TGCGCCAGCAGCCAAGATTCAGGGGATGGAAACACCATATATTTT
CASSQDSGDGNTIYF
>TRBV7-2|.|TRBJ2-2|.
TGTGCCAGCAGCTTGGGTGGCAGGGACACCGGGGAGCTGTTTTTT
CASSLGGRDTGELFF
>TRBV27|TRBD2|TRBJ2-7|.
TGTGCCAGCAGCCGAACTCCGGGACTACGCTCCTACGAGCAGTACTTC
CASSRTPGLRSYEQYF
>TRBV28|.|TRBJ1-1|.
TGTGCCAGCAGTATCCCGGGGATGAACACTGAAGCTTTCTTT
CASSIPGMNTEAFF
>TRBV6-5|.|TRBJ2-7|.
TGTGCCAGCAGTCGAGGACTGGGCGGGGACGAGCAGTACTTC
CASSRGLGGDEQYF
>TRBV6-6|TRBD1|TRBJ2-3|.
TGTGCCAGCGATACAGGGGGATACACAGATACGCAGTATTTT
CASDTGGYTDTQYF
>TRBV27|TRBD1|TRBJ2-7|few
TGTGCCAGCTGCCAGGGGGCCGGGCCCTACGAGCAGTACTTC
CASCQGAGPYEQYF
>TRBV18|TRBD2|TRBJ2-7|.
TGTGCCAGCTCACCAGAGTCTCTGGCTAGCGGACCCTACGAGCAGTACTTC
CASSPESLASGPYEQYF
>TRBV2|TRBD2|TRBJ2-3|few
TGTGCCAGCAGGGGCGGGAGGGACTCCGATACGCAGTATTTT
CASRGGRDSDTQYF
>TRBV7-6|TRBD1|TRBJ2-7|.
TGTGCCAGCAGCTTAGTTTGGTCAGGGGGCCCCTACGAGCAGTACTTC
CASSLVWSGGPYEQYF
>TRBV19|.|TRBJ2-2|.
TGTGCCAGTAAAATAAGGCCCCGCGGGTATTATTGGGAGCTGTTTTTT
CASKIRPRGYYWELFF
>TRBV5-6|.|TRBJ2-5|.
TGTGCCAGCACCGGTCCCCGGGACTCCAAAGAGACCCAGTACTTC
CASTGPRDSKETQYF
>TRBV7-9|.|TRBJ1-1|.
TGTGCCAGCAGCCCGTCACAGGGCCGTAACACTGAAGCTTTCTTT
CASSPSQGRNTEAFF
>TRBV4-1|.|TRBJ2-7|.
TGCGCCAGCAGTTCTGGACTTGAAAACGAGCAGTACTTC
CASSSGLENEQYF
>TRBV6-5|.|TRBJ2-7|.
TGTGCCAGCAGATTCAGTGAGGCCTACGAGCAGTACTTC
CASRFSEAYEQYF
>TRBV18|.|TRBJ1-1|.
TGTGCCAGCTCAACAGACAGGTCTGAAGCTTTCTTT
CASSTDRSEAFF
>TRBV6-5|TRBD2|TRBJ2-1|few
TGTGCCAGCAGTCAACTAGCGGGAGGATACAATGAGCAGTTCTTC
CASSQLAGGYNEQFF
>TRBV5-6|.|TRBJ2-5|.
TGTGCCAGCAGCTTGGCCCACCCCAGTGAGACCCAGTACTTC
CASSLAHPSETQYF
>TRBV7-9|.|TRBJ1-1|.
TGTGCCAGCAGCTTGGGGGGAGGCCTCAAAGAAGCTTTCTTT
CASSLGGGLKEAFF
>TRBV7-2|.|TRBJ1-1|.
TGTGCCAGCAGCTCGGACAGCTTGAACACTGAAGCTTTCTTT
CASSSDSLNTEAFF
>TRBV6-5|.|TRBJ1-4|.
TGTGCCAGCAGTATAAGGAGGGCTAATGAAAAACTGTTTTTT
CASSIRRANEKLFF